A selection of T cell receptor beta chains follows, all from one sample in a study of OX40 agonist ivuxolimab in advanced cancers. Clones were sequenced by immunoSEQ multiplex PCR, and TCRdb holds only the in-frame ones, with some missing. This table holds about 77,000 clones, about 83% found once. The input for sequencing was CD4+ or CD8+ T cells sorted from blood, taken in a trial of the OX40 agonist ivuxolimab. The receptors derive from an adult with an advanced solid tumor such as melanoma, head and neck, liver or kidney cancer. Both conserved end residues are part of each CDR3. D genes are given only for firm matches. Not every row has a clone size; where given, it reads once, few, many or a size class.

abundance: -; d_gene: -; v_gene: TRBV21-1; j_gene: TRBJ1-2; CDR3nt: TGTGCCAGCAGCACCTCGACAGGGCCAGGGTTCGGCTACACCTTC; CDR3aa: CASSTSTGPGFGYTF
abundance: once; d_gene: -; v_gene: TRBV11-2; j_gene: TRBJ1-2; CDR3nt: TGTGCCAGCAGCTTCCTTGGGCGGGGGTATGGCTACACCTTC; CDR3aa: CASSFLGRGYGYTF
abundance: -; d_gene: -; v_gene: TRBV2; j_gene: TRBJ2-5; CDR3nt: TGTGCCAGCACCCCCATTCAAGAGACCCAGTACTTC; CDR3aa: CASTPIQETQYF
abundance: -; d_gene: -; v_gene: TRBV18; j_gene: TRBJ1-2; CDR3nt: TGTGCCAGCTCACCACCGGACGGGACCTATGGCTACACCTTC; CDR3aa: CASSPPDGTYGYTF
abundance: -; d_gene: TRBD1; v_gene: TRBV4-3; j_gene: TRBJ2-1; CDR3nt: TGCGCCAGCAGCCAAGAAGAGGGGGCGGTGGGGTACAATGAGCAGTTCTTC; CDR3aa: CASSQEEGAVGYNEQFF
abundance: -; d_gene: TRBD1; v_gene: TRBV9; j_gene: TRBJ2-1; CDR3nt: TGTGCCAGCAGCGCCTGGGGGACAGGGGTCGACAATGAGCAGTTCTTC; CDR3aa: CASSAWGTGVDNEQFF
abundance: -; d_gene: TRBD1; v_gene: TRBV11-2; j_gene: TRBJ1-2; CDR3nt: TGTGCCAGCAGCTCAACCCCGGGACAGAACTATGGCTACACCTTC; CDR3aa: CASSSTPGQNYGYTF
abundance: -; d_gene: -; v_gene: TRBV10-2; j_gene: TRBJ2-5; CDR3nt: TGCGCCAGCACCCCAACAGGGATCGGAGAGACCCAGTACTTC; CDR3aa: CASTPTGIGETQYF
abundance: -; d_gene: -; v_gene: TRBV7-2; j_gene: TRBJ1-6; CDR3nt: TGTGCCAGCAGAAGAAACCCGACAGCGTATAATTCACCCCTCCACTTT; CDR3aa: CASRRNPTAYNSPLHF
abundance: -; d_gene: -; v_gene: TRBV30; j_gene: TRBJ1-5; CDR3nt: TGTGCCTGGAGTGTGGACGGCAGGCTGCAGCCCCAGCATTTT; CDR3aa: CAWSVDGRLQPQHF
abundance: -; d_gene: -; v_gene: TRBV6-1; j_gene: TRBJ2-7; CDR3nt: TGTGCCAGTCCCCCTCAGGCAGGGCCTTCCTACGAGCAGTACTTC; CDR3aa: CASPPQAGPSYEQYF
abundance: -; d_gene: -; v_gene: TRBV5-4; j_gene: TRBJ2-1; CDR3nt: TGTGCCAGCAGCTTAATCGGGAGAGGAAATGAGCAGTTCTTC; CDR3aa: CASSLIGRGNEQFF
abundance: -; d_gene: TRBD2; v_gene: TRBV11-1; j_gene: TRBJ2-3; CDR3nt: TGTGCCAGCAGCCCGCGGGGGGCCCGCACAGATACGCAGTATTTT; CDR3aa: CASSPRGARTDTQYF
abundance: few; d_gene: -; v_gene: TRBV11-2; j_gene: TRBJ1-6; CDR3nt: TGTGCCAGCAGCTTAGGGGCCCTAGGGCCCCTCCACTTT; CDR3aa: CASSLGALGPLHF
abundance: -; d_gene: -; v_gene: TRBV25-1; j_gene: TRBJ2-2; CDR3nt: TGTGCCAGCAGTGAACCGGGACACGCCGATGGGGAGCTGTTTTTT; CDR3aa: CASSEPGHADGELFF
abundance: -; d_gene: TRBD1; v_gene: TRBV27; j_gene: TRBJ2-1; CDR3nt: TGTGCCAGCAGTTCTCCCCCGCCGGGACAGGCGTACAATGAGCAGTTCTTC; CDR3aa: CASSSPPPGQAYNEQFF
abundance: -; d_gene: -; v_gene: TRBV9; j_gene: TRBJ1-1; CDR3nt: TGTGCCAGCAGTCTATTCCCCCACACTGAAGCTTTCTTT; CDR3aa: CASSLFPHTEAFF
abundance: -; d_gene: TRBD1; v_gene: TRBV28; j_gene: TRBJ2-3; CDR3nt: TGTGCCAGCAGTTCGCCTGGGACAGCTAGCACAGATACGCAGTATTTT; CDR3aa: CASSSPGTASTDTQYF
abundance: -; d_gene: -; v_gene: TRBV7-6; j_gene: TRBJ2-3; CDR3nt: TGTGCCAGCAGTTCTCAGGGACACAGCACAGATACGCAGTATTTT; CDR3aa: CASSSQGHSTDTQYF
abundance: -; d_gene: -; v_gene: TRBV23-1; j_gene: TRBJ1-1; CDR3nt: TGCGCCAGCACCGCGGACGGGGGAGCTTTCTTT; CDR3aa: CASTADGGAFF
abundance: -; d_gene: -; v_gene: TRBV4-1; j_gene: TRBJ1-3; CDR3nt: TGCGCCAGCAGCCAAACTACCCGGACAGTCCGGCTTGGAAACACCATATATTTT; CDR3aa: CASSQTTRTVRLGNTIYF
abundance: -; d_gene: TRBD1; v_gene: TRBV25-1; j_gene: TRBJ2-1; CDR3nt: TGTGCCAGCAGTGAATATTTGGGACAGGGGGCCGGTGAGCAGTTCTTC; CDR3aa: CASSEYLGQGAGEQFF
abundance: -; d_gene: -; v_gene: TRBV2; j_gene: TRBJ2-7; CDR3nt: TGTGCCAGCGGGCGGGGGGACAGTGGAAACGAGCAGTACTTC; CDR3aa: CASGRGDSGNEQYF
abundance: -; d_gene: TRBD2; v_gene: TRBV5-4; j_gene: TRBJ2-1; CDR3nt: TGTGCCAGCAGCCAAAGACTAGCGGGGGGGTCAAATGAGCAGTTCTTC; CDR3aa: CASSQRLAGGSNEQFF
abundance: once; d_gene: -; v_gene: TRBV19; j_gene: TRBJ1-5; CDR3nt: TGTGCCAGTAGTATGACCGACAGAGTAAATCAGCCCCAGCATTTT; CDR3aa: CASSMTDRVNQPQHF
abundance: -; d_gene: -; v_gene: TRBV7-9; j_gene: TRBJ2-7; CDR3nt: TGTGCCAGCAGCCGCGGAAACGGGGGCGAGCAGTACTTC; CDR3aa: CASSRGNGGEQYF
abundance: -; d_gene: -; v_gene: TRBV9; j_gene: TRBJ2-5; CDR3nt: TGTGCCAGCAGCGTTTTGGGGGCATCCGAGACCCAGTACTTC; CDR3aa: CASSVLGASETQYF